The source of this T cell receptor (beta chain) is a study of blood T cell repertoires in COVID-19. Study-wide context: Acute and convalescent COVID-19 samples came from the United States, Italy and Spain. The cDNA or gDNA used as material had been derived from T cells, B-cell-depleted T cells, or PBMCs.

Authors' methods: Amplifying reference gene primers gave estimates of nucleated cell counts. The repertoire was sequenced with immunoSEQ multiplex PCR; TCRdb's copy has only in-frame clones and lacks some. D and trimming come from the DNA, and the V and J calls and clone size come from that table. The sample holds around 220,000 clones; 75% to 90% are singletons and the top ten take 5.1%. CDR1 SQVTM and CDR2 ANQGSEA come from the germline V gene. The CDR3 totals 12 residues. The receptor's source is a human donor in a cohort sampled during active COVID-19. This chain joins TRBV29-1 and TRBJ1-4; D may be TRBD1 (5 bases). Sequencing was performed on peripheral blood. The CDR3 is CAEGGTGEKLFF. DNA of the CDR3: TGCGCCGAGGGAGGGACGGGAGAAAAACTGTTTTTT. Full variable domain (rest looked up from reference TRBV29-1 and TRBJ1-4): SAVISQKPSRDICQRGTSLTIQCQVDSQVTMMFWYRQQPGQSLTLIATANQGSEATYESGFVIDKFPISRPNLTFSTLTVSNMSPEDSSIYLCAEGGTGEKLFFGSGTQLSVL.